One sample yielded the 14 T cell receptor beta chains listed below, sequenced in a study of beta chain features in type 1 diabetes. Findings of the study overall: Type 1 diabetes patients had moderately but significantly shorter TCRB CDR3s in all four CD4+ subsets.

What was sequenced were expressed TCRB transcripts, since all of the isolated RNA had been reverse transcribed. Here immunoSEQ multiplex PCR was the method, and the copy in TCRdb shows in-frame clones only, minus some. Found here are hundreds of thousands of clones, 13% to 15% of them singletons; the top ten hold less than 0.02%. Antigen specificity for these receptors is unknown. The sequencing sample was made of naive CD4+ T cells from blood. The receptor set was obtained from a man aged 25-40 years with type 1 diabetes.

The chain carries TRBV7-9 and TRBJ2-1; tentatively, D is TRBD1 (6 bases). CDR3 length equals 16 residues. V lost 3 bases, J lost 2 bases, and 14 bases lay in between. Germline CDR1 and CDR2: SEHNR and FQNEAQ (reference sequence). The CDR3 spells CASSFPPSGAYNEQFF. As DNA, the CDR3 is TGTGCCAGCAGCTTTCCCCCGTCAGGGGCCTACAATGAGCAGTTCTTC.

The table lists this clone with a few counts. The J gene is TRBJ2-1, the V gene TRBV7-3; weak D call: TRBD1 (6 bases). V lost 5 bases and J lost 3, with 14 bases in between. The germline V gene has CDR1 SGHTA and CDR2 FQGTGA. The CDR3 is made up of 15 amino acids. The CDR3 is CASSHTKDSYNEQFF. CDR3 nucleotides: TGTGCCAGCAGCCATACGAAGGACAGCTACAATGAGCAGTTCTTC.

The genes are TRBV6-1 and TRBJ2-5; D is unclear. The CDR3 runs to 13 residues. Germline-derived CDR1 and CDR2 are MNHNS and SASEGT. V lost 8 bases, J lost 1 base, and 11 bases lay in between. The DNA of the CDR3 is TGTGCCAGCGGCGAGGCAGTCCAAGAGACCCAGTACTTC. Protein product: CASGEAVQETQYF.

CDR3 DNA: TGCGCCAGCAGCTTGGTACAGCCCAACACCGGGGAGCTGTTTTTT. Its protein is CASSLVQPNTGELFF. J is TRBJ2-2 and V is TRBV5-1, with unresolved D. Looked up from germline, CDR1 is SGHRS and CDR2 is YFSETQ. V was cut by 0 bases and J by 2 bases, with 8 bases left in between. The length of the CDR3 is 15 residues.

The CDR3 reads CASSEGGSIQYF. In DNA form, the CDR3 reads TGTGCCAGCAGTGAAGGCGGAAGCATTCAGTACTTC. The rearrangement links TRBV2 to TRBJ2-4, with unresolved D. Per germline, CDR1 SNHLY and CDR2 FYNNEI. The CDR3 sequence is 12 residues long. Trimming shortened V by 1 base and J by 9 bases, and 7 bases separated the two germline ends.

CDR3 DNA sequence: TGTGCCATCAGAAGGACTAGCGAGTTCACAGATACGCAGTATTTT. Translated, it gives CAIRRTSEFTDTQYF. The chain uses TRBV10-3 and TRBJ2-3, with 9 bases matching TRBD2. Germline V gene lookup returns CDR1 ENHRY and CDR2 SYGVKD. The V and J ends lost 6 bases and 2 bases, in that order; junction bases with no gene match: 6. This CDR3 has 15 residues.

The V and J genes are TRBV30 and TRBJ2-5; D is undetermined. In germline, CDR1 is GTSNPN, CDR2 SVGIG (reference sequence). Trimming removed 2 bases at V and 1 base at J, with 14 bases between. The CDR3 covers 15 residues. CDR3 amino acids: CAWSPDFPSQETQYF. CDR3 bases: TGTGCCTGGAGTCCAGACTTTCCTTCCCAAGAGACCCAGTACTTC.

This clone was observed a few times. V gene TRBV9 combines with J gene TRBJ2-2, with D perhaps TRBD1 (5 bases). Trimming took off 0 bases at V and 6 bases at J, with 15 bases between the two ends. The germline V gene has CDR1 SGDLS and CDR2 YYNGEE. The CDR3 length is 16 residues. The DNA of the CDR3 is TGTGCCAGCAGCGTAGGCACGAACAGGTTATCCGGGGAGCTGTTTTTT. The encoded protein is CASSVGTNRLSGELFF.

The chain recombines TRBV5-1 with TRBJ1-4, with TRBD1 matching over 7 bases. V was pared by 2 bases and J by 4 bases, with 5 bases of the junction left unmatched. The CDR3 is 15 residues long. CDR1 is SGHRS and CDR2 is YFSETQ in the germline V gene. The CDR3 spells CASSLGTANNEKLFF. CDR3 sequence (DNA): TGCGCCAGCAGCTTAGGGACAGCAAATAATGAAAAACTGTTTTTT.

This clone was found once. The identical CDR3 is also encoded by other nucleotide sequences in the sample. This chain uses TRBV28 with TRBJ1-5; 11 nucleotides align to TRBD1. Germline CDR1 and CDR2: MDHEN and SYDVKM. V lost 6 bases, J lost 5 bases, and 3 bases stayed unmatched. This CDR3 region has 14 residues. The CDR3 reads CASSPGQGDQPQHF. Here the CDR3 DNA reads TGTGCCAGCAGCCCGGGACAGGGGGATCAGCCCCAGCATTTT. The full variable domain, with the rest looked up from reference TRBV28 and TRBJ1-5, is DVKVTQSSRYLVKRTGEKVFLECVQDMDHENMFWYRQDPGLGLRLIYFSYDVKMKEKGDIPEGYSVSREKKERFSLILESASTNQTSMYLCASSPGQGDQPQHFGDGTRLSIL.

The chain has TRBV20-1 and TRBJ2-7; TRBD2 aligns across 7 bases. This CDR3 spans 11 amino acids. The J segment lost 7 bases and the V segment lost 3 bases, leaving 3 bases of the junction unmatched. The germline CDR1 and CDR2 sequences are DFQATT and SNEGSKA (reference sequence). This CDR3 reads CSASRAGEQYF. DNA for the CDR3: TGCAGTGCTAGTAGAGCGGGAGAGCAGTACTTC.

This rearrangement joins TRBV4-1 to TRBJ1-2, with 7 bases fitting TRBD1. The CDR3 loop spans 14 amino acids. Germline assignment: CDR1 MGHRA and CDR2 YSYEKL. The junction had 3 bases not matched to a gene; V was cut back by 1 base and J by 4 bases. Written as DNA, the CDR3 is TGCGCCAGCAGCCAAGGACAGGGTATCTATGGCTACACCTTC. Protein sequence: CASSQGQGIYGYTF.

This chain connects TRBV4-1 to TRBJ1-2; D gene uncertain. The CDR3 runs 13 residues. V lost 2 bases and J 8 bases, leaving 12 bases between the germline ends. Germline CDR1 reads MGHRA; CDR2 reads YSYEKL. This chain's CDR3 is CASSQSLLRGYTF. In DNA form, the CDR3 reads TGCGCCAGCAGCCAAAGCCTGTTGAGAGGCTACACCTTC.

The V call is TRBV27, the J call TRBJ1-2; no reliable D call. Germline V gives CDR1 MNHEY, CDR2 SMNVEV (reference sequence). The CDR3 spans 13 residues. Trimming stripped 3 bases from V and 2 bases from J, with 7 bases between. CDR3 sequence reads: CASSFSSNYGYTF. In nucleotides, the CDR3 is TGTGCCAGCAGTTTTAGCAGCAACTATGGCTACACCTTC.